What follows are 20 T cell receptor beta chains derived from one specimen sequenced in a study of identifying expanded T cells in peripheral blood. Generated by immunoSEQ multiplex PCR, the TCRdb table keeps only in-frame clones and is missing some. In the table there are about 100,000 clones, around 88% of which are singletons. The sample consisted of blood. The receptors originated from a person aged 18 to 75 in good health.

Concerning this clone itself: This sample includes further DNA sequences coding for the same CDR3. The V and J genes are TRBV18 and TRBJ1-1; D gene ambiguous. Germline V lookup: CDR1 KGHSH, CDR2 LQKENI. CDR3 length equals 13 residues. V lost 3 bases to trimming and J lost 1 base, with 6 bases between them. The CDR3 DNA sequence: TGTGCCAGCTCACCCGGGCAGAACACTGAAGCTTTCTTT. It encodes CASSPGQNTEAFF.

This clone was counted once. The chain combines TRBV5-1 with TRBJ1-1; 7 bases are shared with TRBD1. In germline, CDR1 is SGHRS, CDR2 YFSETQ. Trimming removed 4 bases from V and 2 bases from J; junction bases left unmatched: 8. This CDR3 spans 15 amino acids. CDR3 sequence (DNA): TGCGCCAGCAGCCTACTAGGACAGGATAACACTGAAGCTTTCTTT. Its protein is CASSLLGQDNTEAFF. The full variable domain, completed using reference TRBV5-1 and TRBJ1-1, is KAGVTQTPRYLIKTRGQQVTLSCSPISGHRSVSWYQQTPGQGLQFLFEYFSETQRNKGNFPGRFSGRQFSNSRSEMNVSTLELGDSALYLCASSLLGQDNTEAFFGQGTRLTVV.

This chain joins TRBV29-1 and TRBJ1-1; tentatively, D is TRBD1 (6 bases). The CDR3 extends over 12 amino acids. Trimming removed 5 bases at V and 7 bases at J, with 14 bases between. Germline loops: CDR1 SQVTM, CDR2 ANQGSEA. CDR3 nucleotide sequence: TGCAGCGTTTTCACAGGGCCTAATGAAGCTTTCTTT. Its translation: CSVFTGPNEAFF.

The genes are TRBV19 and TRBJ1-3; D is unclear. The germline V and J ends were trimmed by 6 bases and 0 bases, with 9 bases remaining between them. The germline CDR1 and CDR2 sequences are LNHDA and SQIVND (reference sequence). The CDR3 is made up of 14 amino acids. CDR3 protein: CASSYDGSGNTIYF. CDR3 DNA sequence: TGTGCCAGTAGCTACGACGGCTCTGGAAACACCATATATTTT.

This clone was detected only once. The chain employs TRBV4-1 and TRBJ2-7, with 8 nucleotides matching TRBD1. Germline loops: CDR1 MGHRA, CDR2 YSYEKL. The trim removed 4 bases at V and 4 bases at J, leaving 9 bases unmatched. This CDR3 comprises 15 residues. CDR3 sequence reads: CASSPRTGRGYEQYF. CDR3 bases: TGCGCCAGCAGCCCCCGGACAGGGCGAGGGTACGAGCAGTACTTC.

This clone was seen a single time. The chain has TRBV7-9 and TRBJ2-1; maybe TRBD1 (6 bases). The germline CDR1 and CDR2 sequences are SEHNR and FQNEAQ (reference sequence). Trimming pared 3 bases from V and 2 bases from J, leaving 17 bases between. The CDR3 spans 17 residues. The CDR3 reads CASSLFFRDTTYNEQFF. The CDR3 bases are TGTGCCAGCAGCTTGTTTTTCCGGGACACTACCTACAATGAGCAGTTCTTC.

The chain employs TRBV30 and TRBJ1-2; a weak D match, TRBD1 (5 bases). The CDR3 is 12 amino acids. CDR1 GTSNPN and CDR2 SVGIG come from the germline V gene (reference sequence). CDR3 loop: CAVSRDNYGYTF. The CDR3 nucleotides are TGTGCTGTAAGCAGGGACAACTATGGCTACACCTTC.

The J gene is TRBJ1-5, the V gene TRBV18, with a weak D call TRBD1 (5 bases). CDR3 size: 13 residues. The V end lost 3 bases, the J end lost 8 bases, and 11 bases lay between the germline ends. CDR1 KGHSH and CDR2 LQKENI come from the germline V gene. CDR3 sequence: CASSPGVQEPQHF. DNA for the CDR3: TGTGCCAGCTCACCGGGGGTCCAGGAGCCCCAGCATTTT.

The V and J genes are TRBV15 and TRBJ2-4, with D perhaps assigned TRBD1 or TRBD2 (7 bases each). Trimming shortened V by 1 base and J by 3 bases, and 25 bases separated the two germline ends. This CDR3 spans 20 amino acids. The germline CDR1 and CDR2 sequences are LNHNV and YYDKDF (reference sequence). In DNA form, the CDR3 reads TGTGCCACCAGCAGAGCGAAAGCCCAGGGGGGGCCTTTTGTCAAAAACATTCAGTACTTC. As protein: CATSRAKAQGGPFVKNIQYF.

This clone was seen more than once but under ten times. This chain links TRBV7-6 with TRBJ1-6; no definite D call. Germline-derived CDR1 and CDR2 are SGHVS and FNYEAQ. With 5 bases removed from V and 9 bases from J, the gap between germline ends came to 14 bases. CDR3 length: 14 amino acids. This CDR3 reads CASSLQDGSSPLHF. DNA of the CDR3: TGTGCCAGCAGCCTACAAGATGGGAGTTCACCCCTCCACTTT.

CDR3 amino acids: CASSLQRTVNSPLHF. For the CDR3, the DNA is TGTGCCAGCAGCTTACAGAGGACAGTAAATTCACCCCTCCACTTT. The chain carries TRBV7-9 and TRBJ1-6; perhaps TRBD1 as D (6 bases). The CDR3 sequence is 15 residues long. Germline V gene data show CDR1 as SEHNR and CDR2 as FQNEAQ (reference sequence). Trimming removed 2 bases at V and 7 bases at J, with 12 bases between.

V and J are TRBV4-3 and TRBJ2-1; 8 positions agree with TRBD1. Germline CDR1 reads LGHNA; CDR2 reads YSLEER. This CDR3 has 14 residues. V lost 1 base to trimming and J lost 6 bases; unmatched junction nucleotides: 2. The CDR3 spells CASSQGQGSNEQFF. The CDR3 nucleotides are TGCGCCAGCAGCCAAGGACAGGGGTCCAATGAGCAGTTCTTC.

This clone has more than one count but fewer than ten. V and J are TRBV19 and TRBJ1-6; D gene ambiguous. This CDR3 region has 14 residues. V gave up 3 bases and J gave up 0 bases, with 3 bases separating them. CDR1 is LNHDA and CDR2 is SQIVND in the germline V gene (reference sequence). CDR3 loop: CASSMSSYNSPLHF. In DNA form, the CDR3 reads TGTGCCAGTAGTATGAGCTCCTATAATTCACCCCTCCACTTT.

This chain connects TRBV18 to TRBJ2-1, with D maybe TRBD2 (7 bases). Trimming took off 0 bases at V and 6 bases at J, with 15 bases between the two ends. CDR3 length: 16 residues. The V gene's germline CDR1 is KGHSH and CDR2 LQKENI. The CDR3 coding sequence is TGTGCCAGCTCACCACCGAACGGGGGGCCTGTCAATGAGCAGTTCTTC. Protein product: CASSPPNGGPVNEQFF.

Here the CDR3 DNA reads TGTGCCAGCAGCCACCCCCCGACAGGGGGCACTGAAGCTTTCTTT. This sequence encodes CASSHPPTGGTEAFF. The gene calls are TRBV7-8 and TRBJ1-1; 9 bases are shared with TRBD1. V gave up 5 bases and J gave up 4 bases; unmatched junction bases: 8. CDR1 is SGHVS, CDR2 FQNEAQ, per germline. The CDR3 contains 15 residues.

J is TRBJ2-1 and V is TRBV2, with D hard to call. This CDR3 is 16 amino acids long. Germline V lookup: CDR1 SNHLY, CDR2 FYNNEI. V was cut by 2 bases and J by 2 bases, with 13 bases left in between. CDR3 in DNA: TGTGCCAGCAGTGAACGGGTCTTGGTTCCCTACAATGAGCAGTTCTTC. This codes for CASSERVLVPYNEQFF.

V is TRBV19 and J is TRBJ1-1, with TRBD1 identical over 7 bases. The CDR3 contains 13 residues. Germline V lookup: CDR1 LNHDA, CDR2 SQIVND (reference sequence). With 9 bases clipped from V and 5 bases from J, the junction kept 9 bases outside the gene matches. CDR3 amino acids: CASRLSGGTEAFF. In nucleotides, the CDR3 is TGTGCCAGCCGTCTGTCAGGGGGGACTGAAGCTTTCTTT.

This clone was seen a handful of times. The sample has other DNA sequences that encode this CDR3 too. The V call is TRBV5-5, the J call TRBJ1-1; D unclear. Germline loops: CDR1 SGHKS, CDR2 YYEKEE (reference sequence). Trimming took 1 base from V and 2 from J, leaving 0 bases between them. The CDR3 spans 11 residues. CDR3 DNA sequence: TGTGCCAGCAGCTTGAACACTGAAGCTTTCTTT. It translates to CASSLNTEAFF.

The gene calls are TRBV6-6 and TRBJ2-1; TRBD1 agrees at 9 bases. CDR1 is MNHNY and CDR2 is SVGAGI in the germline V gene (reference sequence). The CDR3 totals 16 residues. The junction had 11 bases not matched to a gene; V was cut back by 6 bases and J by 5 bases. This chain's CDR3 is CASRKQGAPVDNEQFF. CDR3 nucleotide sequence: TGTGCCAGCAGAAAACAGGGGGCGCCGGTTGACAATGAGCAGTTCTTC.

The chain has TRBV6-5 and TRBJ1-6; D is unclear. The CDR3 runs to 13 residues. The germline gives CDR1 MNHEY, CDR2 SVGAGI. V lost 5 bases and J 3 bases, leaving 5 bases between the germline ends. In DNA, the CDR3 is TGTGCCAGCAGTCTACACTATAATTCACCCCTCCACTTT. Protein sequence: CASSLHYNSPLHF.